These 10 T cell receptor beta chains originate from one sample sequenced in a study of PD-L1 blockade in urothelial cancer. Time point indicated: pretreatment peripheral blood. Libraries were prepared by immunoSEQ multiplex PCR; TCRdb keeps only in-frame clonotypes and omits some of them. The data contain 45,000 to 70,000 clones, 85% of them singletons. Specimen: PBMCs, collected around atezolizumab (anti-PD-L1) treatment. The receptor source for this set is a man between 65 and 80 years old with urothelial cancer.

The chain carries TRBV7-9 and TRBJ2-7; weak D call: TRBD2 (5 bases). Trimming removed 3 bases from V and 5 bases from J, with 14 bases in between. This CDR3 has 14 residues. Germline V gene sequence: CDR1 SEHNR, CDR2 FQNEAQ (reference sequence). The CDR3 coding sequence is TGTGCCAGCAGCTTTGAGGCTCCGCGGGACGAGCAGTACTTC. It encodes CASSFEAPRDEQYF.

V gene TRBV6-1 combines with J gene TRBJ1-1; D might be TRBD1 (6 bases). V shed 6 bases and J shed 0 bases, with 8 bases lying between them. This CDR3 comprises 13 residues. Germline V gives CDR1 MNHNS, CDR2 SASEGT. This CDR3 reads CASRGQMNTEAFF. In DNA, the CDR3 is TGTGCCAGCAGAGGACAGATGAACACTGAAGCTTTCTTT.

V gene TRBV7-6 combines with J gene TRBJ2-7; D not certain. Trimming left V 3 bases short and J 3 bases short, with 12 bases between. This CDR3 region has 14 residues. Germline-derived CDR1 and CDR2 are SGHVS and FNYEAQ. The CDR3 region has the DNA TGTGCCAGCAGCTTTGGCTTCGCCAACTACGAGCAGTACTTC. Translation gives CASSFGFANYEQYF.

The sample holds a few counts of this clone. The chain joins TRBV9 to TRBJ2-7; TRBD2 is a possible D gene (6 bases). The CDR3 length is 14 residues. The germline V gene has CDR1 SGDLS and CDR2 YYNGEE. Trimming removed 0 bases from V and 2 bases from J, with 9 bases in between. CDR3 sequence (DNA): TGTGCCAGCAGCGTAGCCGGGGGTCCCTACGAGCAGTACTTC. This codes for CASSVAGGPYEQYF.

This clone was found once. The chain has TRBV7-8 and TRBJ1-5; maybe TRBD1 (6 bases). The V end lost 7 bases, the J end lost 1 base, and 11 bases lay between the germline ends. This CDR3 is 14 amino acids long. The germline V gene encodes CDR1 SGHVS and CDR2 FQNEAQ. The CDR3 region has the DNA TGTGCCAGCACCGATACAGGGAGCAATCAGCCCCAGCATTTT. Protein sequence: CASTDTGSNQPQHF.

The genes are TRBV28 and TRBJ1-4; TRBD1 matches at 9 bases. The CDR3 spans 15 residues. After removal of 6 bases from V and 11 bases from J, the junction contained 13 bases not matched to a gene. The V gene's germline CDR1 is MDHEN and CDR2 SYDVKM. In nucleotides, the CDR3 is TGTGCCAGCAGCCCGGGCGACAGGGGGTTGGGGAAACTGTTTTTT. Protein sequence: CASSPGDRGLGKLFF.

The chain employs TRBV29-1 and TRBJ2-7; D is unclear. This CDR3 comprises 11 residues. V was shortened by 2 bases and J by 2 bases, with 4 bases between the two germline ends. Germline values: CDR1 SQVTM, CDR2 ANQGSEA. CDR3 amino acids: CSVEQAYEQYF. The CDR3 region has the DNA TGCAGCGTTGAACAGGCCTACGAGCAGTACTTC.

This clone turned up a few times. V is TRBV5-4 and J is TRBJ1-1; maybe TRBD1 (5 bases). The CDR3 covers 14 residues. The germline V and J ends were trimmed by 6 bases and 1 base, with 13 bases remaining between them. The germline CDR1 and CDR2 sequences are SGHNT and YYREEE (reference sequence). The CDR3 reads CASTMGLGNTEAFF. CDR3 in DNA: TGTGCCAGCACCATGGGACTGGGGAACACTGAAGCTTTCTTT.

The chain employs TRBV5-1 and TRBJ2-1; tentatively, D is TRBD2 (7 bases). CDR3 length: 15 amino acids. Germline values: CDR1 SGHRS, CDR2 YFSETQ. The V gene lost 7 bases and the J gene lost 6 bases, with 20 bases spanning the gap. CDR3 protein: CASFPGGGSGNEQFF. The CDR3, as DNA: TGCGCCAGCTTTCCCGGGGGCGGGAGCGGCAATGAGCAGTTCTTC.

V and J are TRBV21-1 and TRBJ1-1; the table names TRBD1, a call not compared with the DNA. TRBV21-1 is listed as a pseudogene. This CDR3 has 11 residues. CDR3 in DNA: TGTGCCAGCAACGGACAGATTGAAGCTTTCTTT. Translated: CASNGQIEAFF.